This TCR beta chain was sequenced during a study of identical twins. One entry per CDR3 protein, called by TCRdb with MiXCR from the 5' RACE reads. Of 690,000 or so distinct CDR3 sequences in the sample, less than 7% are singletons; the top ten hold 1.5% to 2%. The germline CDR1 and CDR2 sequences are MGHRA and YSYEKL. Trimming left V 0 bases short and J 0 bases short, with 11 bases between. The CDR3 spans 16 residues. Sequenced sample: naive T cells sorted from blood. V and J are TRBV4-1 and TRBJ1-2; D gene ambiguous. This clonotype originated in a man aged 18 to 29 in good health. The DNA of the CDR3 is TGCGCCAGCAGCCAAGAGCTTGTGGACCCTAACTATGGCTACACCTTC. As protein: CASSQELVDPNYGYTF.